This TCR beta chain was obtained from a study of T-cell memory formation after mild COVID-19. Study context: TCR clusters showed largely donor specificity.

The germline gives CDR1 SGHNT, CDR2 YYREEE (reference sequence). The V gene lost 4 bases and the J gene lost 9 bases, with 18 bases spanning the gap. The CDR3 sequence is 14 residues long. This clonotype occurred many times. Its specificity is unknown. Study findings and constraints: Clones contracting day 15 to 85 were balanced CD4/CD8; later expanders leaned CD4+.

5'RACE, which relied on constant-segment primers, yielded TCR alpha and TCR beta cDNA libraries carrying sample barcodes and UMIs. MiXCR was run by TCRdb on the 5' RACE reads, yielding one entry per CDR3 protein. Among some 340,000 distinct CDR3 sequences listed, around 13% were seen once. The sample comprised PBMCs or a T cell subset sorted from them (not recorded which). The receptor was isolated from a man between 18 and 35 years old who had mild COVID-19 (a few samples of this study predate the infection). Cell type and time point are not known. V is TRBV5-4 and J is TRBJ2-3; D tentatively fits TRBD1 or TRBD2 (6 bases each). For the CDR3, the DNA is TGTGCCAGCAGCCCGAGGGGGGAGATAGGCACGCAGTATTTT. As protein: CASSPRGEIGTQYF.